The rows below give T cell receptor beta chains drawn from one sample of a study of cytomegalovirus exposure and HLA in healthy donors. Sequenced by immunoSEQ multiplex PCR; TCRdb stores in-frame clones only, minus some. The sample comprises 100,000 to 120,000 clones, about three quarters of which are singletons, and 1.3% rests with the top ten. What was sequenced was PBMCs. The receptors here all came from a woman in her 30s in good health and CMV-seronegative. The CDR3 runs from the conserved cysteine through the conserved F or W. The D gene is left open where the match is weak. Clone size is stated in some rows and not others, as once, few, many or a class when expanded.

CDR3nt: TGTGCCAGCAGCGTAGTTGAGGGAATGAGCACTGAAGCTTTCTTT; CDR3aa: CASSVVEGMSTEAFF; d_gene: NA; abundance: NA; j_gene: TRBJ1-1; v_gene: TRBV9
CDR3nt: TGTGCCAGCAGGACAGGGGGCTCCTACGAGCAGTACTTC; CDR3aa: CASRTGGSYEQYF; d_gene: TRBD1; abundance: NA; j_gene: TRBJ2-7; v_gene: TRBV5-4
CDR3nt: TGTGCCAGCAGCCCCACCGGGCGGGGAACGAGAAATGAGCAGTTCTTC; CDR3aa: CASSPTGRGTRNEQFF; d_gene: NA; abundance: once; j_gene: TRBJ2-1; v_gene: TRBV7-2
CDR3nt: TGTGCCAGCAGCTTAAGCATTCCCGCCCGGGACAGGGCACAATTTGAAGCTTTCTTT; CDR3aa: CASSLSIPARDRAQFEAFF; d_gene: TRBD1; abundance: NA; j_gene: TRBJ1-1; v_gene: TRBV7-9
CDR3nt: TGTGCCAGCAGCTCGGTTACTAGCCGGACTGGGGAGACCCAGTACTTC; CDR3aa: CASSSVTSRTGETQYF; d_gene: NA; abundance: NA; j_gene: TRBJ2-5; v_gene: TRBV7-2
CDR3nt: TGTGCCAGCAGTGCACCCCTCGGGGTTATCTACGAGCAGTACTTC; CDR3aa: CASSAPLGVIYEQYF; d_gene: NA; abundance: NA; j_gene: TRBJ2-7; v_gene: TRBV28
CDR3nt: TGTGCCAGCAGTAAGGTCGGGACTGCGCTCTATGGCTACACCTTC; CDR3aa: CASSKVGTALYGYTF; d_gene: NA; abundance: NA; j_gene: TRBJ1-2; v_gene: TRBV2
CDR3nt: TGTGCCAGCAGTCCCTCGATACCGGGACAGGGACCAGAAGCTTTCTTT; CDR3aa: CASSPSIPGQGPEAFF; d_gene: TRBD1; abundance: NA; j_gene: TRBJ1-1; v_gene: TRBV28
CDR3nt: TGTGCCAGCACCCGGGACACCAATCAGCCCCAGCATTTT; CDR3aa: CASTRDTNQPQHF; d_gene: NA; abundance: NA; j_gene: TRBJ1-5; v_gene: TRBV7-2
CDR3nt: TGTGCCAGCAGCCTAGCTTGGACAGGGGGCTTGAATGGAAACACCATATATTTT; CDR3aa: CASSLAWTGGLNGNTIYF; d_gene: TRBD1; abundance: once; j_gene: TRBJ1-3; v_gene: TRBV7-2
CDR3nt: TGTGCCAGCAGCTTGGATCGGACTAGTCTGTATTTT; CDR3aa: CASSLDRTSLYF; d_gene: TRBD2; abundance: NA; j_gene: TRBJ2-3; v_gene: TRBV5-6
CDR3nt: TGTGCCAGCAGCTTCGGGGACACTGGAAACACCATATATTTT; CDR3aa: CASSFGDTGNTIYF; d_gene: NA; abundance: NA; j_gene: TRBJ1-3; v_gene: TRBV7-9
CDR3nt: TGCGCCAGCAGCTTGGAAATGGGGGCGGGTTCACCCCTCCACTTT; CDR3aa: CASSLEMGAGSPLHF; d_gene: NA; abundance: NA; j_gene: TRBJ1-6; v_gene: TRBV5-1
CDR3nt: TGTGCCAGCAGCCGAGCCCTGGGACAAGCTTTCTATGGCTACACCTTC; CDR3aa: CASSRALGQAFYGYTF; d_gene: NA; abundance: NA; j_gene: TRBJ1-2; v_gene: TRBV7-2
CDR3nt: TGTGCCAGCAGCTCCGATGGGAGCTCCTACAATGAGCAGTTCTTC; CDR3aa: CASSSDGSSYNEQFF; d_gene: NA; abundance: few; j_gene: TRBJ2-1; v_gene: TRBV7-6
CDR3nt: TGTGCCTGGAGCGCTGGACTAGTCATCCCTTCCTACGAGCAGTACTTC; CDR3aa: CAWSAGLVIPSYEQYF; d_gene: TRBD2; abundance: NA; j_gene: TRBJ2-7; v_gene: TRBV30
CDR3nt: TGTGCCAGCACCCCTTTAGTAATCGGGGAGCTGTTTTTT; CDR3aa: CASTPLVIGELFF; d_gene: NA; abundance: few; j_gene: TRBJ2-2; v_gene: TRBV7-2
CDR3nt: TGTGCCTGGAGTGTACACGGGTTTTTAGGTAATCAGCCCCAGCATTTT; CDR3aa: CAWSVHGFLGNQPQHF; d_gene: NA; abundance: NA; j_gene: TRBJ1-5; v_gene: TRBV30
CDR3nt: TGTGCCAGCAGTGGATCGGGGGGACACACCGGGGAGCTGTTTTTT; CDR3aa: CASSGSGGHTGELFF; d_gene: TRBD2; abundance: NA; j_gene: TRBJ2-2; v_gene: TRBV6-4
CDR3nt: TGCGCCAGCAGCCAAGTATACGGACAGGGGGGCGCTGAAGCTTTCTTT; CDR3aa: CASSQVYGQGGAEAFF; d_gene: TRBD1; abundance: few; j_gene: TRBJ1-1; v_gene: TRBV4-1
CDR3nt: TGCGCCAGCAGCCTCGGGACAGGGATTTCGGGATGGGCCAAAAACATTCAGTACTTC; CDR3aa: CASSLGTGISGWAKNIQYF; d_gene: TRBD1; abundance: NA; j_gene: TRBJ2-4; v_gene: TRBV5-1
CDR3nt: TGTGCCAGCAGTTCCCCCCGAAAAACAGGGGAAAGAGACTATGGCTACACCTTC; CDR3aa: CASSSPRKTGERDYGYTF; d_gene: TRBD1; abundance: NA; j_gene: TRBJ1-2; v_gene: TRBV28
CDR3nt: TGCGCCAGCAGCCAAGGGTTCGGCCAGCGGGGCTTCCAAGAGACCCAGTACTTC; CDR3aa: CASSQGFGQRGFQETQYF; d_gene: TRBD2; abundance: NA; j_gene: TRBJ2-5; v_gene: TRBV4-3
CDR3nt: TGTGCCAGCAGTAGCGGGGGGGTCCTTGGTGAGCAGTACTTC; CDR3aa: CASSSGGVLGEQYF; d_gene: TRBD2; abundance: NA; j_gene: TRBJ2-7; v_gene: TRBV28
CDR3nt: TGTGCCAGCAGCCAAGATCCCTGGGACAGGGGGTTGAGTCAGCCCCAGCATTTT; CDR3aa: CASSQDPWDRGLSQPQHF; d_gene: TRBD1; abundance: NA; j_gene: TRBJ1-5; v_gene: TRBV4-2
CDR3nt: TGTGCCAGCACCCTAACGGGAACCTCCTACGAGCAGTACTTC; CDR3aa: CASTLTGTSYEQYF; d_gene: NA; abundance: NA; j_gene: TRBJ2-7; v_gene: TRBV6-1
CDR3nt: TGTGCCAGCTCACCAACAGCGGGGGTTAGGACTGAAGCTTTCTTT; CDR3aa: CASSPTAGVRTEAFF; d_gene: NA; abundance: NA; j_gene: TRBJ1-1; v_gene: TRBV18
CDR3nt: TGTGCCAGCAGCGCCGGACAGGGGGCTGGAAACACCATATATTTT; CDR3aa: CASSAGQGAGNTIYF; d_gene: TRBD1; abundance: once; j_gene: TRBJ1-3; v_gene: TRBV9
CDR3nt: TGCAGCGTTGCAATACAGGAGGGCTACACCTTC; CDR3aa: CSVAIQEGYTF; d_gene: NA; abundance: NA; j_gene: TRBJ1-2; v_gene: TRBV29-1
CDR3nt: TGTGCCATCAGTGGGGCATTTTCGAGAAGCACAGATACGCAGTATTTT; CDR3aa: CAISGAFSRSTDTQYF; d_gene: NA; abundance: NA; j_gene: TRBJ2-3; v_gene: TRBV10-3
CDR3nt: TGCAGCGTTGAAACCGTAGGCGGGGGGGCCTATGAGCAGTTCTTC; CDR3aa: CSVETVGGGAYEQFF; d_gene: TRBD2; abundance: few; j_gene: TRBJ2-1; v_gene: TRBV29-1
CDR3nt: TGCGCCAGCAGCCTAAAGGGACAGCTGAATGAAAAACTGTTTTTT; CDR3aa: CASSLKGQLNEKLFF; d_gene: TRBD1; abundance: NA; j_gene: TRBJ1-4; v_gene: TRBV5-1
CDR3nt: TGTGCCAGCAGTTCCCAGCGGGTTTACAATGAGCAGTTCTTC; CDR3aa: CASSSQRVYNEQFF; d_gene: NA; abundance: NA; j_gene: TRBJ2-1; v_gene: TRBV6-5
CDR3nt: TGTGCCAGCAGCCGTGTGACAGGGTCTGGAAACACCATATATTTT; CDR3aa: CASSRVTGSGNTIYF; d_gene: TRBD1; abundance: NA; j_gene: TRBJ1-3; v_gene: TRBV11-2
CDR3nt: TGTGCCAGCAGAGACAGGGCGAATCAGCCCCAGCATTTT; CDR3aa: CASRDRANQPQHF; d_gene: TRBD1; abundance: NA; j_gene: TRBJ1-5; v_gene: TRBV6-5
CDR3nt: TGTGCCAGCAGTTACAGCAGGGGCGGGGGGGAGACCCAGTACTTC; CDR3aa: CASSYSRGGGETQYF; d_gene: TRBD2; abundance: NA; j_gene: TRBJ2-5; v_gene: TRBV6-5
CDR3nt: TGTGCCAGCAGTCCTTACACAGCGAACACTGAAGCTTTCTTT; CDR3aa: CASSPYTANTEAFF; d_gene: NA; abundance: few; j_gene: TRBJ1-1; v_gene: TRBV2